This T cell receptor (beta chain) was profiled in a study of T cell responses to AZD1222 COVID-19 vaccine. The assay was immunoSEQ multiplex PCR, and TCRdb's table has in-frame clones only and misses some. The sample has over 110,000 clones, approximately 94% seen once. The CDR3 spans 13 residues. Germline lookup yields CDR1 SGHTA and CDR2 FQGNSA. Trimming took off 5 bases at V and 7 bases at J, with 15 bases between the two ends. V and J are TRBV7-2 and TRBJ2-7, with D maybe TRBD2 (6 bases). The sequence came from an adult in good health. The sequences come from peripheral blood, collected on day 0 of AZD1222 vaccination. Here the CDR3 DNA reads TGTGCCAGCAGCCCTCGGGAGAATGGGGAGCAGTACTTC. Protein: CASSPRENGEQYF. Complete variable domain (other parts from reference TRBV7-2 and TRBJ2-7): GAGVSQSPSNKVTEKGKDVELRCDPISGHTALYWYRQSLGQGLEFLIYFQGNSAPDKSGLPSDRFSAERTGGSVSTLTIQRTQQEDSAVYLCASSPRENGEQYFGPGTRLTVT.